The clone carrying this TCR beta chain was recorded many times. This record belongs to a study of T cells in Graves' hyperthyroidism and ophthalmopathy. This CDR3 has 14 amino acids. Germline lookup yields CDR1 LGHDT and CDR2 YNNKEL (reference sequence). The germline V and J ends were trimmed by 7 bases and 0 bases, with 10 bases remaining between them. Amplification of TCR beta CDR3 regions was performed using RNA transcripts as template. TCR CDR3 underwent first-round RT-PCR with the HTBI primer set. One entry per CDR3 protein results from TCRdb running MiXCR on the multiplex PCR reads. Found here are roughly 420,000 distinct CDR3 sequences, approximately 15% of them singletons; the top ten hold roughly an eighth.

This rearrangement joins TRBV3-1 to TRBJ2-1, with D uncertain. Sequencing used blood. The sequence derives from a woman between 18 and 30 years old with Graves' hyperthyroidism. CDR3 nucleotide sequence: TGTGCCAGCACCTCCCTCGGCTCCTACAATGAGCAGTTCTTC. As protein: CASTSLGSYNEQFF.